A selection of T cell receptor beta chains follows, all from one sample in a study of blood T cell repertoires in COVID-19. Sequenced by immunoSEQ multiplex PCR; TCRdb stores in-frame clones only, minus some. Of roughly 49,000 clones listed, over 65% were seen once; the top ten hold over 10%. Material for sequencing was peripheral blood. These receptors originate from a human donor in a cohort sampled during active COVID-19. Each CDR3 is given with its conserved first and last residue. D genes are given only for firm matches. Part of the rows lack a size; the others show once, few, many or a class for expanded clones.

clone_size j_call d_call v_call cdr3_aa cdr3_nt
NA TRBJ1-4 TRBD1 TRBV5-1 CASSQGQDSRKLFF TGCGCCAGCAGCCAAGGACAGGATTCGAGAAAACTGTTTTTT
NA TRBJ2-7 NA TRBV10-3 CAIREEGGSRVYEQYF TGTGCCATCAGGGAAGAAGGTGGCAGTCGGGTCTACGAGCAGTACTTC
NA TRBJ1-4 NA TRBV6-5 CASSKPGRYNEKLFF TGTGCCAGCAGTAAGCCCGGGAGATACAATGAAAAACTGTTTTTT
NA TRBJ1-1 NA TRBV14 CASSPHPGLRAEAFF TGTGCCAGCAGCCCACATCCAGGGTTACGGGCTGAAGCTTTCTTT
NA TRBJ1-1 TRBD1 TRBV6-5 CATQDGTGVREAFF TGTGCCACCCAAGATGGGACAGGTGTTAGAGAAGCTTTCTTT
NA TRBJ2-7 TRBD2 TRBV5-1 CASSPGSGGYEQYF TGCGCCAGCAGCCCAGGTAGCGGGGGCTACGAGCAGTACTTC
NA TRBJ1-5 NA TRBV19 CASSPRNLDTYSNQPQHF TGTGCCAGTAGTCCACGAAATCTCGACACGTATAGCAATCAGCCCCAGCATTTT
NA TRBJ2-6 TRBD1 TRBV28 CASTLLGQGNGANVLTF TGTGCCAGCACCCTCCTAGGACAGGGGAACGGGGCCAACGTCCTGACTTTC
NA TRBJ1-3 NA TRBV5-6 CASNSYPAGNTIYF TGTGCCAGCAACTCCTACCCGGCTGGAAACACCATATATTTT
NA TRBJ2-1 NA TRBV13 CASSGLQSSYNEQFF TGTGCCAGCAGCGGCCTACAGAGCTCCTACAATGAGCAGTTCTTC
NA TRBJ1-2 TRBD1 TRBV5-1 CASGLTGGVYGYTF TGCGCCAGCGGACTGACAGGGGGCGTCTATGGCTACACCTTC
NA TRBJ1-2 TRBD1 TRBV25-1 CASSASGQTNYGYTF TGTGCCAGCAGTGCCTCGGGACAGACTAACTATGGCTACACCTTC
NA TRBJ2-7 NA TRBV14 CASSQLESSYEQYF TGTGCCAGCAGCCAACTCGAGAGTTCCTACGAGCAGTACTTC
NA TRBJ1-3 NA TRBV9 CASSVAVSITDLPQYF TGTGCCAGCAGCGTAGCGGTTTCGATAACAGACCTACCCCAGTATTTT
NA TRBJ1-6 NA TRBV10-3 CAISVGGRPLHF TGTGCCATCAGTGTGGGGGGAAGGCCCCTCCACTTT
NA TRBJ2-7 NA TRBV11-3 CASSPGDRDEQYF TGTGCCAGCAGCCCAGGGGACCGGGACGAGCAGTACTTC
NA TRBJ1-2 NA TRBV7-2 CASTRRRRDYGYTF TGTGCCAGCACCCGGCGCAGACGGGACTATGGCTACACCTTC
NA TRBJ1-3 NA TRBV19 CASSSQGSFGNTIYF TGTGCCAGTAGTTCACAGGGATCCTTTGGAAACACCATATATTTT
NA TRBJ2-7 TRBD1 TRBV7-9 CASSIGSGTGIYEQYF TGTGCCAGCAGCATAGGATCCGGGACAGGGATCTACGAGCAGTACTTC
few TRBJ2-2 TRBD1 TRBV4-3 CASSQDLAGGPNTGELFF TGCGCCAGCAGCCAAGATTTGGCAGGGGGCCCGAACACCGGGGAGCTGTTTTTT
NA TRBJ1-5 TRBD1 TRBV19 CASSSDTGGENQPQHF TGTGCCAGTAGTAGCGATACAGGGGGCGAGAATCAGCCCCAGCATTTT
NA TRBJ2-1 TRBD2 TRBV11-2 CASSSGTTHNEQFF TGTGCCAGCAGCTCTGGGACTACCCACAATGAGCAGTTCTTC
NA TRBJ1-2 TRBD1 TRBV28 CASSMTGDYGYTF TGTGCCAGCAGTATGACAGGGGACTATGGCTACACCTTC
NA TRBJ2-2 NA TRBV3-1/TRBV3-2 CASSLWTVPGELFF TGTGCCAGCAGCCTGTGGACAGTCCCCGGGGAGCTGTTTTTT
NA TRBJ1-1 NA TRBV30 CASKGGGGNTEAFF TGTGCCTCGAAAGGGGGGGGCGGAAACACTGAAGCTTTCTTT
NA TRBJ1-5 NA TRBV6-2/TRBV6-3 CASSLTGGNGGPQHF TGTGCCAGCAGTTTGACCGGGGGGAACGGGGGGCCCCAGCATTTT
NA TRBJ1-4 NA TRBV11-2 CASNNRGNEKLFF TGTGCCAGCAACAACCGGGGAAATGAAAAACTGTTTTTT
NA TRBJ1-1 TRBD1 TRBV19 CASSNYPGQTNTEAFF TGTGCCAGTAGTAACTATCCGGGACAGACGAACACTGAAGCTTTCTTT